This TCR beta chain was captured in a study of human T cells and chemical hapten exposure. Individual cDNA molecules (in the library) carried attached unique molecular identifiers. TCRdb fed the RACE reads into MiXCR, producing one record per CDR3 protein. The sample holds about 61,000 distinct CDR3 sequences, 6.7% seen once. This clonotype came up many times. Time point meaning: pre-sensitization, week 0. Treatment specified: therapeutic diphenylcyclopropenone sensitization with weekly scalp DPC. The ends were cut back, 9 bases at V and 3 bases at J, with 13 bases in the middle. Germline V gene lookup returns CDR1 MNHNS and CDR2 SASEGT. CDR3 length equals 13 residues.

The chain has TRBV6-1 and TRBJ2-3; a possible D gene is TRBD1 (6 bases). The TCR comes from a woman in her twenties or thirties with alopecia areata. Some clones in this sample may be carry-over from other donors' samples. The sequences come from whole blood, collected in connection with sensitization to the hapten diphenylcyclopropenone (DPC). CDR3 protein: CASKDSGTDTQYF. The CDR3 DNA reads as TGTGCCAGTAAGGACAGTGGGACAGATACGCAGTATTTT.